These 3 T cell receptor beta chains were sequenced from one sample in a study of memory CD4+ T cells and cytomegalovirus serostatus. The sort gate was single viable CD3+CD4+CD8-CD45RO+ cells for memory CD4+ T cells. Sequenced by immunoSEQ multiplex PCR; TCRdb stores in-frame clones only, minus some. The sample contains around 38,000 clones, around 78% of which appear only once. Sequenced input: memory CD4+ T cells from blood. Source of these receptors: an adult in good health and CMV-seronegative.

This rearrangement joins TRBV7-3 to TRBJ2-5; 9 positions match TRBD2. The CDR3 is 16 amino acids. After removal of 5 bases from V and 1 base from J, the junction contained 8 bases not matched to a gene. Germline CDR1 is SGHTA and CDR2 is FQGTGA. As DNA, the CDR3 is TGTGCCAGCAGCCCAAATCCTAGCGGGGTCCAAGAGACCCAGTACTTC. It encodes CASSPNPSGVQETQYF. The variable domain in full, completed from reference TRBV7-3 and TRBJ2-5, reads GAGVSQTPSNKVTEKGKYVELRCDPISGHTALYWYRQSLGQGPEFLIYFQGTGAADDSGLPNDRFFAVRPEGSVSTLKIQRTERGDSAVYLCASSPNPSGVQETQYFGPGTRLLVL.

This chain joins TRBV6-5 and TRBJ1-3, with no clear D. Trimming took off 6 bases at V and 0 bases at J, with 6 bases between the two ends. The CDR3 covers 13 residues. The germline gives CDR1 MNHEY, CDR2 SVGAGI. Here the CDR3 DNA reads TGTGCCAGCAGATTTAGCTCTGGAAACACCATATATTTT. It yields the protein CASRFSSGNTIYF.

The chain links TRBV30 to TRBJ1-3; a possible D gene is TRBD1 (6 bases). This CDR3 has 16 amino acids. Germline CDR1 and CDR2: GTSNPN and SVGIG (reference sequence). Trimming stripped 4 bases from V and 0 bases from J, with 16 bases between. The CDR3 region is CAWKAGGHLSGNTIYF. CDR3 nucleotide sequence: TGTGCCTGGAAGGCGGGGGGACATCTCTCTGGAAACACCATATATTTT.